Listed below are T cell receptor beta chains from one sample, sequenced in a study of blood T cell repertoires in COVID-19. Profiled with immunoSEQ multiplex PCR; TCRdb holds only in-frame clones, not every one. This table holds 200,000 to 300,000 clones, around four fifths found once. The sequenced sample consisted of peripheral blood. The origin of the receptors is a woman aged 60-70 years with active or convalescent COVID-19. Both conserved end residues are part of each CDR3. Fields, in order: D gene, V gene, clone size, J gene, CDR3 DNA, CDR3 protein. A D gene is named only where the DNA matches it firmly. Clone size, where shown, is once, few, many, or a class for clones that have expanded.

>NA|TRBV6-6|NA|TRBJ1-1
TGTGCCAGCATTATCAATTGGCCCCAGAACACTGAAGCTTTCTTT
CASIINWPQNTEAFF
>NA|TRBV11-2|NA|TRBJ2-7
TGTGCCAGCAGTCCTCTAGGGGAGGCCTACGAGCAGTACTTC
CASSPLGEAYEQYF
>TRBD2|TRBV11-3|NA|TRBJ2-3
TGTGCCAGCAGCTTACAGGGGCTAGCGGGAGATACGCAGTATTTT
CASSLQGLAGDTQYF
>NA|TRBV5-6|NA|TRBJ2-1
TGTGCCAGCAGCGTCGTATCTGAGCAGTTCTTC
CASSVVSEQFF
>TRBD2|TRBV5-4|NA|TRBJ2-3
TGTGCCAGCAGCCCCATAGCGGGGATAGATACGCAGTATTTT
CASSPIAGIDTQYF
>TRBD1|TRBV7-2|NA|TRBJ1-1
TGTGCCAGCAGCCTAGGGGACAGGGTCCACACTGAAGCTTTCTTT
CASSLGDRVHTEAFF
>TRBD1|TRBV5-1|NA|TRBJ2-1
TGCGCCAGCAGCTCTGGACAGGGGGGAAAAATAGATGAGCAGTTCTTC
CASSSGQGGKIDEQFF
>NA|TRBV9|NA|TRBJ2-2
TGTGCCAGCAGCGGCGGGAATACCGCCGGGGAGCTGTTTTTT
CASSGGNTAGELFF
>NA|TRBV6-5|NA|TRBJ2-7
TGTGCCAGCAGTTACGCAACCGGCGGCGGAATCTACGAGCAGTACTTC
CASSYATGGGIYEQYF
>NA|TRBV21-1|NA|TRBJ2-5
TGTGCCAGCAGCCCAAGGCGGACAGGGGTGGAGACCCAGTACTTC
CASSPRRTGVETQYF
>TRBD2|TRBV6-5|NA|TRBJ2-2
TGTGCCACTATGACTAGCGGGGGGGCCTACGGGGAGCTGTTTTTT
CATMTSGGAYGELFF
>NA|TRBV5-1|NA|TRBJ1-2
TGCGCCAGCAGCTTGGGGGCAGGGTTAGAGGGCTACACCTTC
CASSLGAGLEGYTF
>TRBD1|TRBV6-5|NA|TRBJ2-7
TGTGCCAGCGGGGGGACAGGGAGCCCCTACGAGCAGTACTTC
CASGGTGSPYEQYF
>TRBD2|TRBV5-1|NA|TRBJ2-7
TGCGCCAGCAGCTTGGAAGTTTTCGCTAGCGGGAGCTGGGGCTACGAGCAGTACTTC
CASSLEVFASGSWGYEQYF
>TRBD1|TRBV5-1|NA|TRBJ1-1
TGCGCCAGCAGCTCCGGGACAGGGGATCTCACTGAAGCTTTCTTT
CASSSGTGDLTEAFF
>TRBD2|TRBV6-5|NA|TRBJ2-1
TGTGCCAGCAGTTTAGCGGGGGGGACTAGCAATGAGCAGTTCTTC
CASSLAGGTSNEQFF
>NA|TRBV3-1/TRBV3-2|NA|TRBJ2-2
TGTGCCAGCAGCCAATGGGGCGGGACCGCGAACACCGGGGAGCTGTTTTTT
CASSQWGGTANTGELFF
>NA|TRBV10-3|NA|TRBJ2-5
TGTGCCATCAGTGAGGGGTCCCTCAGGGAGACCCAGTACTTC
CAISEGSLRETQYF
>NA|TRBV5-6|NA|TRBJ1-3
TGTGCCAGCAATAGGGGGTCTGGAAACACCATATATTTT
CASNRGSGNTIYF
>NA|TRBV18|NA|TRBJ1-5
TGTGCCAGCTCAAGGGAGGGGAGGGATCAGCCCCAGCATTTT
CASSREGRDQPQHF
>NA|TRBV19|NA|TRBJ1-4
TGTGCCAGTAGTATGGCAGGTAGTGCAACTAATGAAAAACTGTTTTTT
CASSMAGSATNEKLFF
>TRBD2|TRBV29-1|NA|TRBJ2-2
TGCCGCGCGGCCCCGGGGGCGGGGGGGCTCACCGGGGAGCTGTTTTTT
CRAAPGAGGLTGELFF
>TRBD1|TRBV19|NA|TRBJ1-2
TGTGCCAGTAGTCCGGACAGGGAGAAAGGCGGCTACACCTTC
CASSPDREKGGYTF
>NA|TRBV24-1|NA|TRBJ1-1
TGTGCCACCAAGGGGCCTGAGAACACTGAAGCTTTCTTT
CATKGPENTEAFF
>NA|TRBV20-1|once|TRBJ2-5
TGCAGTGCTAGTAGAGACAGACAAGAGACCCAGTACTTC
CSASRDRQETQYF
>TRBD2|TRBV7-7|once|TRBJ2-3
TGTGCTAGCAGCTTAGTACTAGCGGGGGGCAGCACAGATACGCAGTATTTT
CASSLVLAGGSTDTQYF
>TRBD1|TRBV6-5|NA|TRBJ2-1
TGTGCCAGCAGGCGACAGGGGGTTGTAAATGAGCAGTTCTTC
CASRRQGVVNEQFF
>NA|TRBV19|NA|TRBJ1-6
TGTGCCAGTATAACCAACCCAGGCGCCAATTCACCCCTCCACTTT
CASITNPGANSPLHF
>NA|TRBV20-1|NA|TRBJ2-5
TGCAGTGCTAGTTGGGCAGTCCCCGAGACCCAGTACTTC
CSASWAVPETQYF
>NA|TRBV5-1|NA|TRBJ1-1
TGCGCCAGCAGGGGGGGGATCAACACTGAAGCTTTCTTT
CASRGGINTEAFF
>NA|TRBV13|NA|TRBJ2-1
TGTGCCAGCAGCTTAGGGGGCCCCCCCTATGGGCCTTCCTACAATGAGCAGTTCTTC
CASSLGGPPYGPSYNEQFF
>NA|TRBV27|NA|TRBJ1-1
TGTGCCAGCAGTTCAACAGTGAACACTGAAGCTTTCTTT
CASSSTVNTEAFF
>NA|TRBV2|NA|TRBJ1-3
TGTGCCAGCAGCCGGGTGAGCTCTGGAAACACCATATATTTT
CASSRVSSGNTIYF
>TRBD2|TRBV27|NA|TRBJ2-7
TGTGCCAGCAGTTACCGAGGGAGGGGTTCCTACGAGCAGTACTTC
CASSYRGRGSYEQYF
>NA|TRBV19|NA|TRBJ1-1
TGTGCCAGTAGTATCACAGACGAAGCTTTCTTT
CASSITDEAFF
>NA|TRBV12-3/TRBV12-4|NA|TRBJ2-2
TGTGCCAGCAGTTTCGGCGGCACCGGGGAGCTGTTTTTT
CASSFGGTGELFF
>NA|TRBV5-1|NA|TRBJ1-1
TGCGCCAGCAGCTTGATAGCCAGCAACACTGAAGCTTTCTTT
CASSLIASNTEAFF
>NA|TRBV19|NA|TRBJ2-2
TGTGCCAGTACCTATGACTCTAACACCGGGGAGCTGTTTTTT
CASTYDSNTGELFF
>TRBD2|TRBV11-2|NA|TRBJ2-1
TGTGCCAGCAGCTTATCTACCGGACTAGCCCCCTACAATGAGCAGTTCTTC
CASSLSTGLAPYNEQFF
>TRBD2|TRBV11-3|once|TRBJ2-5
TGTGCCAGCAGCTTAGAGACTAGCGTTGAAGAGACCCAGTACTTC
CASSLETSVEETQYF
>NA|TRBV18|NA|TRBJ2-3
TGTGCCAGCTCACCACTCCCGGGGGTCACAGATACGCAGTATTTT
CASSPLPGVTDTQYF
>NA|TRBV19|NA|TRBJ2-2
TGTGCCAGTAGTATAGTGACCACGGCGGACACCGGGGAGCTGTTTTTT
CASSIVTTADTGELFF
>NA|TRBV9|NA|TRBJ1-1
TGTGCCAGCAGCTCTACCGGGGGGGTGAGTGACACTGAAGCTTTCTTT
CASSSTGGVSDTEAFF
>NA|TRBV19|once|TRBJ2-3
TGTGCCAGTAGTATAGCGGGAGCAGATACGCAGTATTTT
CASSIAGADTQYF
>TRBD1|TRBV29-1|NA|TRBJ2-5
TGCAGCGTCCACAGGGGACAAGAGACCCAGTACTTC
CSVHRGQETQYF
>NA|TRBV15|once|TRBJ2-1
TGTGCCACCAGCAGAGATCTGGTAGCGACGAATGAGCAGTTCTTC
CATSRDLVATNEQFF
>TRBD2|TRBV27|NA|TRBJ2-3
TGTGCCAGCAGACCACTGGCGGGAGTTTTGGATACGCAGTATTTT
CASRPLAGVLDTQYF
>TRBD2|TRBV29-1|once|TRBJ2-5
TGCAGCGTTGATCTAGCGGGGGAAGAGACCCAGTACTTC
CSVDLAGEETQYF
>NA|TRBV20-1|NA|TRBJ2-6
TGCAGTGCTAGTTTTCGGGGGGCGCGTTCAGGGGCCAACGTCCTGACTTTC
CSASFRGARSGANVLTF
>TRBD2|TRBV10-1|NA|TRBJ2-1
TGCGCCAGCAGTGACGGGACTAGTCCCAAGGTTGAGCAGTTCTTC
CASSDGTSPKVEQFF
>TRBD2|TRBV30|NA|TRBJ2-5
TGTGCCTGGAGTGTAATTAGCGGGAGGGGGGAGACCCAGTACTTC
CAWSVISGRGETQYF
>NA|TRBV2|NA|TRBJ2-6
TGTGCCAGCAGTGAAGGGGGGCCTGGGGCCAACGTCCTGACTTTC
CASSEGGPGANVLTF
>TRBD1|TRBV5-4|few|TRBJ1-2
TGTGCCAGCAGCTTGACGGGGTACAGGGGAAAAGCTAACTATGGCTACACCTTC
CASSLTGYRGKANYGYTF
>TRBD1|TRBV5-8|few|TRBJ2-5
TGTGCCAGCAGCACGGACAGGGGGCTTCCGTACCAAGAGACCCAGTACTTC
CASSTDRGLPYQETQYF
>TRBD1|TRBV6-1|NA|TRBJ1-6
TGTGCCAGCAGTGAGTCGCGGACAGGGACGGGGTCACCCCTCCACTTT
CASSESRTGTGSPLHF
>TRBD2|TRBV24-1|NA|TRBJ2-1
TGTGCCACCAGTGGCCTAGCGGACTCCTACAATGAGCAGTTCTTC
CATSGLADSYNEQFF
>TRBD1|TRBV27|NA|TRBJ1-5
TGTGCCAGCAGTTTATCGGGACAGGCTCATCAGCCCCAGCATTTT
CASSLSGQAHQPQHF
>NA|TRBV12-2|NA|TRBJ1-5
TGTGCAAGTCACACTAATTCGACAGGGAGCAATCAGCCCCAGCATTTT
CASHTNSTGSNQPQHF
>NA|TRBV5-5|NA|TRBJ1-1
TGTGCCAGCATGGGAGGGGCCCTTAACACTGAAGCTTTCTTT
CASMGGALNTEAFF
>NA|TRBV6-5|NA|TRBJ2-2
TGTGCCAGCAGGTCGGATCAGCGAACCGGGGAGCTGTTTTTT
CASRSDQRTGELFF